This T cell receptor (beta chain) was documented in a study of blood T cell repertoires in COVID-19. CDR1 and CDR2 (germline): MNHEY, SVGEGT. The CDR3 contains 16 residues. V trimming: 6 bases; J trimming: 5 bases; junction bases outside the gene matches: 10. Profiling relied on immunoSEQ multiplex PCR, and the TCRdb table lists in-frame clones only, not all of them. In the table there are about 120,000 clones, around 86% of which are singletons. The genes are TRBV6-2 or TRBV6-3 and TRBJ2-2; the match to TRBD1 covers 9 bases. The receptor comes from a woman in her seventies with acute or convalescent COVID-19. Input material: peripheral blood. As DNA, the CDR3 is TGTGCCAGCAGCCCTTACAGGGGGCGGATGACCGGGGAGCTGTTTTTT. Amino acid sequence: CASSPYRGRMTGELFF.